Each of the 19 T cell receptor beta chains below was sequenced from the same sample in a study of breast tumors, draining lymph nodes, adjacent tissues. Axillary draining lymph nodes of breast cancer patients supplied the node samples. TCRdb fed the multiplex PCR reads into MiXCR, producing one record per CDR3 protein. The sample lists about 270,000 distinct CDR3 sequences; over 30% were seen once. Sequenced input: axillary lymph node tissue. These receptors were collected from a female donor with breast cancer. Some clones in this sample may be carry-over from other donors' samples.

This clonotype came up many times. This chain connects TRBV20-1 to TRBJ2-3; 9 nucleotides match TRBD2. The CDR3 covers 15 residues. Per the germline V gene, CDR1 is DFQATT and CDR2 is SNEGSKA (reference sequence). Trimming cost V 5 bases and J 3 bases; bases outside gene matches: 9. As DNA, the CDR3 is TGCAGTGCTGGAATAGCGGGAGTAGTAACAGATACGCAGTATTTT. It is translated as CSAGIAGVVTDTQYF.

This clonotype appeared many times. The gene calls are TRBV9 and TRBJ2-6, with 8 bases identical to TRBD2. Germline values: CDR1 SGDLS, CDR2 YYNGEE. This CDR3 spans 19 amino acids. Trimming took 1 base from V and 0 from J; bases not matched to a gene: 9. DNA for the CDR3: TGTGCCAGCAGCGTACAAACTGGGACTAGTAGCTCTGGGGCCAACGTCCTGACTTTC. The encoded protein is CASSVQTGTSSSGANVLTF.

This chain connects TRBV27 to TRBJ2-7; 8 bases match TRBD1. The CDR3 is 19 amino acids. CDR1 MNHEY and CDR2 SMNVEV come from the germline V gene (reference sequence). J was trimmed by 3 bases and V by 4 bases; bases with no gene match: 20. The CDR3 loop is CASSSRQGHFANRNYEQYF. CDR3 nucleotides: TGTGCCAGCAGTTCGCGACAGGGGCACTTCGCAAACAGAAACTACGAGCAGTACTTC.

The rearrangement joins TRBV28 to TRBJ1-2; no firm D call. CDR1 and CDR2 from the germline V gene are MDHEN and SYDVKM. The germline V and J ends were trimmed by 7 bases and 6 bases, with 18 bases remaining between them. CDR3 length equals 14 residues. CDR3 residues: CASNSFTSGDGYTF. DNA of the CDR3: TGTGCCAGCAACAGCTTTACCTCCGGGGATGGCTACACCTTC.

As to this clonotype: Possible read error: a much larger clone is one base away. The J gene is TRBJ1-5, the V gene TRBV19; D remains ambiguous. The end of the DNA is better explained by TRBJ2-3, so the J call may be wrong. The CDR3 spans 15 residues. The V gene's germline CDR1 is LNHDA and CDR2 SQIVND (reference sequence). For the CDR3, the DNA is TGTGCCAGTCATATAGATTTGATGAGCCATCAGCCCCAGTATTTT. Translated, it gives CASHIDLMSHQPQYF.

This clonotype was detected many times. The rearrangement joins TRBV9 to TRBJ2-6; 9 bases fit TRBD1. The length of the CDR3 is 18 residues. CDR1 is SGDLS, CDR2 YYNGEE, per germline. V was pared by 4 bases and J by 0 bases, with 8 bases of the junction left unmatched. The CDR3 DNA is TGTGCCAGCAGCTTTAGGACAGGGGCCCACTCTGGGGCCAACGTCCTGACTTTC. It translates to CASSFRTGAHSGANVLTF.

At least ten counts were recorded for this clonotype. This chain connects TRBV11-3 to TRBJ2-2; TRBD1 matches 7 bases. Losses at the gene ends were 4 bases for V and 6 bases for J; bases not matched to a gene: 8. Germline V gives CDR1 SGHNT, CDR2 YENEEA. This CDR3 has 15 residues. CDR3 bases: TGTGCCAGCAGCTCCGCATACAGGGGCGCCGGGGAGCTGTTTTTT. It encodes CASSSAYRGAGELFF.

This clonotype has a count of ten or more. This chain joins TRBV12-3 or TRBV12-4 and TRBJ2-7; 7 bases match TRBD1. V shed 3 bases, J shed 3 bases, and the junction held 8 bases outside the gene matches. The CDR3 covers 15 residues. The CDR3 DNA reads TGTGCCAGCAGTTTTGGTCTACAGGGGAGCTACGAGCAGTACTTC. It codes for CASSFGLQGSYEQYF.

This sequence joins TRBV7-7 and TRBJ2-7; 7 nucleotides align to TRBD2. Germline V gives CDR1 SSHAT, CDR2 FNYEAQ (reference sequence). CDR3 length equals 14 residues. CDR3 loop: CASSRELALTGQYF. Here the CDR3 DNA reads TGTGCTAGTTCGCGGGAGTTGGCCTTAACGGGGCAGTACTTC.

This clonotype was seen at least ten times. The gene calls are TRBV20-1 and TRBJ1-2, with D possibly being TRBD1 (6 bases). V lost 1 base and J lost 2, with 14 bases in between. This CDR3 comprises 15 residues. CDR1 DFQATT and CDR2 SNEGSKA come from the germline V gene (reference sequence). The CDR3 DNA reads as TGCAGTGCTAGAGTAGTTTCAGGGGCAAACTATGGCTACACCTTC. Its protein product is CSARVVSGANYGYTF.

The V call is TRBV29-1, the J call TRBJ2-1, with 8 bases aligning to TRBD2. V lost 6 bases and J lost 4; bases outside the gene matches: 8. This CDR3 has 14 amino acids. The germline gives CDR1 SQVTM, CDR2 ANQGSEA. CDR3 in DNA: TGCAGCGTCCCCGGAGTAGCGGGATACAATGAGCAGTTCTTC. This translates into CSVPGVAGYNEQFF.

This clonotype was counted at least ten times. The rearrangement uses TRBV7-9 and TRBJ1-3, with 8 positions matching TRBD1. V shed 4 bases and J 7 bases; nucleotides not matched to a gene: 6. CDR1 and CDR2 from the germline V gene are SEHNR and FQNEAQ (reference sequence). CDR3 length: 14 amino acids. CDR3 sequence: CASSSDRAGNTIYF. CDR3 in DNA: TGTGCCAGCAGCTCGGACAGGGCGGGGAACACCATATATTTT.

Many counts were recorded for this clonotype. The chain couples TRBV24-1 to TRBJ2-1; 8 positions match TRBD1. Trimming cost V 4 bases and J 1 base; bases outside gene matches: 5. Looked up from germline, CDR1 is KGHDR and CDR2 is SFDVKD. CDR3 length: 16 amino acids. The CDR3 spells CATSDTGGLSYNEQFF. DNA of the CDR3: TGTGCCACCAGTGACACAGGGGGTTTGTCCTACAATGAGCAGTTCTTC.

This clonotype was observed a few times. This sequence joins TRBV5-1 and TRBJ2-5; D remains ambiguous. The V gene's germline CDR1 is SGHRS and CDR2 YFSETQ. The ends were cut back, 6 bases at V and 5 bases at J, with 14 bases in the middle. The CDR3 is 13 amino acids. CDR3 DNA: TGCGCCAGCACCGAGGCCGGGCTGGAGACCCAGTACTTC. It yields the protein CASTEAGLETQYF.

This clonotype was found many times. Here the CDR3 reads CASSQPSIHGELFF. In DNA, the CDR3 is TGTGCCAGCAGCCAACCCAGTATTCACGGGGAGCTGTTTTTT. This chain connects TRBV3-1 to TRBJ2-2; D is unresolved. CDR3 length: 14 amino acids. Germline V CDR1 and CDR2: LGHDT, YNNKEL (reference sequence). Trimming cost V 2 bases and J 7 bases, with 11 bases left between them.

For this clonotype: This may stem from a read error, because a much larger clone lies one nucleotide away. V and J are TRBV19 and TRBJ2-1, with TRBD1 matching 9 bases. CDR3 length: 16 residues. Per germline, CDR1 LNHDA and CDR2 SQIVND (reference sequence). CDR3 sequence reads: CASSMVGQGTYNGQFF. The CDR3 bases are TGTGCCAGTAGTATGGTGGGACAGGGAACCTACAATGGGCAGTTCTTC.

As concerns this clonotype: A much larger clone is a single base away; this may be a read error. The rearrangement links TRBV9 to TRBJ1-3; possible D gene TRBD1, 5 bases. In germline, CDR1 is SGDLS, CDR2 YYNGEE. The CDR3 has 16 amino acids. CDR3 amino acids: CASSRYSAGSGDTIYF. Here the CDR3 DNA reads TGTGCCAGCAGTCGTTACAGCGCAGGGTCTGGAGACACCATATATTTT.

Turning to this clonotype: Lacking the conserved final phenylalanine or tryptophan, this CDR3 likely reflects a read error. The V call is TRBV5-5, the J call TRBJ2-7; D is unresolved. CDR3 size: 16 residues. Looked up from germline, CDR1 is SGHKS and CDR2 is YYEKEE (reference sequence). V was trimmed by 6 bases and J by 2 bases, leaving 21 bases between them. This chain's CDR3 is CASNLMSDLSAYEQYL. The CDR3 DNA sequence: TGTGCCAGCAACCTCATGTCGGACCTCAGCGCCTACGAGCAGTACCTC.

This clonotype has a count of ten or more. This sequence joins TRBV10-3 and TRBJ2-7; tentative D call: TRBD1 (5 bases). The CDR3 extends over 14 amino acids. V was clipped by 5 bases and J by 5 bases, with 16 bases between them. Germline CDR1 ENHRY, CDR2 SYGVKD. The CDR3 sequence: CAISSLTAPNEQYF. Written as DNA, the CDR3 is TGTGCCATCAGTTCCCTGACAGCCCCAAACGAGCAGTACTTC.